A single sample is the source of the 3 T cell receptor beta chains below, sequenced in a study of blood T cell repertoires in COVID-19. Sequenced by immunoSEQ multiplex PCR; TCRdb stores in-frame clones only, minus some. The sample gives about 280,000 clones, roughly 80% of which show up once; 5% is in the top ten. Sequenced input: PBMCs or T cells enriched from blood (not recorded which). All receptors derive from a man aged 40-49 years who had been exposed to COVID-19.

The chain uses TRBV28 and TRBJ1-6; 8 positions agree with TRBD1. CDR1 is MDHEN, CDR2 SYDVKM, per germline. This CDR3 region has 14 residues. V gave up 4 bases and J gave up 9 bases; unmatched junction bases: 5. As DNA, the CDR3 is TGTGCCAGCAGTTGGGGACAGGTTCCTTCACCCCTCCACTTT. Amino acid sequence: CASSWGQVPSPLHF.

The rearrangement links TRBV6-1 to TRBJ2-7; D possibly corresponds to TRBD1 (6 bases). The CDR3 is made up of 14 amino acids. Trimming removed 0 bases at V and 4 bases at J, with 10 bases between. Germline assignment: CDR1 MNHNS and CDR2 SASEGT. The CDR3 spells CASSEAGALYEQYF. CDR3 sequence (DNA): TGTGCCAGCAGTGAAGCGGGGGCATTGTACGAGCAGTACTTC.

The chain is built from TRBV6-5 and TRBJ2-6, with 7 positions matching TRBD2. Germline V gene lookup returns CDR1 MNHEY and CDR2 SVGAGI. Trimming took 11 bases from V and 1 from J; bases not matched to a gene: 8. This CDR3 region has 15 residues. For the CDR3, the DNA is TGTGCCGGGGCGCGGGAGTGGTCTGGGGCCAACGTCCTGACTTTC. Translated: CAGAREWSGANVLTF.